This T cell receptor (beta chain) is drawn from a study of blood T cell repertoires in COVID-19. About the research overall: Samples taken during acute and convalescent COVID-19 were collected in the United States, Italy and Spain. PBMCs, B-cell-depleted T cells, or T cells were the source of the cDNA or gDNA that made up the material.

How the authors handled the data: Amplification of reference gene primers provided the estimated nucleated cell counts. The protocol was immunoSEQ multiplex PCR, while the TCRdb copy is restricted to in-frame clones and leaves out a portion. V and J calls and clone size are copied from that table; D and trimming were computed from the DNA. The table records about 240,000 clones, around 84% of them present only once. Trimming left V 1 base short and J 5 bases short, with 11 bases between. Germline CDR1 is SNHLY and CDR2 is FYNNEI. The CDR3 has 15 residues. The origin of this receptor is a woman aged 18-35 years with acute or convalescent COVID-19. The chain is built from TRBV2 and TRBJ2-2, with D perhaps TRBD2 (6 bases). Sample: peripheral blood. CDR3 in DNA: TGTGCCAGCAGTGAAGTTCTAGCGTTGACCGGGGAGCTGTTTTTT. It codes for CASSEVLALTGELFF.